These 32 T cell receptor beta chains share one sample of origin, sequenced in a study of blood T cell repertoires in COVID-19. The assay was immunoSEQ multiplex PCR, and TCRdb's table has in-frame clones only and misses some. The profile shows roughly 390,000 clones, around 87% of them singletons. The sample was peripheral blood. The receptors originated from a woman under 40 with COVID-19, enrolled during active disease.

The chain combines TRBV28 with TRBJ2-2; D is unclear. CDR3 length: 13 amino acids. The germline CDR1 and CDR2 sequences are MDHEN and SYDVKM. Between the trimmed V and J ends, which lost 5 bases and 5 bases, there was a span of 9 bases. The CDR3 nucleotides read TGTGCCAGCAGTAGCCCAGGTACCGGGGAGCTGTTTTTT. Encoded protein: CASSSPGTGELFF.

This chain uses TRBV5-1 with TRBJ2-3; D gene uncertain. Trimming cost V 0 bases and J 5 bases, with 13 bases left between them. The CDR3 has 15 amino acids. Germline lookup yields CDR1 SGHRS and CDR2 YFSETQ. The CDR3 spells CASSLETPAVDTQYF. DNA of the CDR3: TGCGCCAGCAGCTTGGAAACTCCTGCGGTAGATACGCAGTATTTT.

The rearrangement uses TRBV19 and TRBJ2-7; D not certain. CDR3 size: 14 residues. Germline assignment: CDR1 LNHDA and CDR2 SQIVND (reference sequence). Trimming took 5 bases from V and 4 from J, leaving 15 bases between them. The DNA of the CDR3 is TGTGCCAGTAGTGCCCGGGTCGCGACTTACGAGCAGTACTTC. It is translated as CASSARVATYEQYF.

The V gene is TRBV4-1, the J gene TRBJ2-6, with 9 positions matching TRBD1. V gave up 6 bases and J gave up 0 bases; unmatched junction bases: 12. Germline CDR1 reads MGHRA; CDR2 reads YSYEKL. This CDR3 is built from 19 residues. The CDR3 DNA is TGCGCCAGCAGTTCCAGACAGGGGGGCACTCTCTCTGGGGCCAACGTCCTGACTTTC. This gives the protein CASSSRQGGTLSGANVLTF.

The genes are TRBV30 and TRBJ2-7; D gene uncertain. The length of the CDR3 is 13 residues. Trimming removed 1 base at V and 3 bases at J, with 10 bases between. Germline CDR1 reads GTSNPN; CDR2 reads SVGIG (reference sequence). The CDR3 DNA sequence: TGTGCCTGGAGTGACCTAGTCGGCTACGAGCAGTACTTC. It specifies CAWSDLVGYEQYF.

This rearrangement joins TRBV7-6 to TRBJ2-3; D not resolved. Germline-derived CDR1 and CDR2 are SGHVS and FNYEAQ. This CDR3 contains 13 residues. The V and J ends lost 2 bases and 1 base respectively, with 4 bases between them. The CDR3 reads CASSLTGTDTQYF. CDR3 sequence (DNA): TGTGCCAGCAGCTTAACAGGCACAGATACGCAGTATTTT.

CDR3: CASSFYGELFF. The CDR3 DNA follows: TGTGCCAGCAGCTTCTACGGGGAGCTGTTTTTT. The genes are TRBV11-2 and TRBJ2-2; no clear D gene. Germline assignment: CDR1 SGHAT and CDR2 FQNNGV. V was shortened by 3 bases and J by 7 bases, with 3 bases between the two germline ends. CDR3 length: 11 residues.

The DNA of the CDR3 is TGTGCCAGCAGCCAAGGGACAGGGGGCGTCTACGAGCAGTACTTC. It is translated as CASSQGTGGVYEQYF. The rearrangement joins TRBV14 to TRBJ2-7, with TRBD1 identical over 11 bases. The ends lost 1 base at V and 3 bases at J; junction bases unmatched: 2. This CDR3 spans 15 amino acids. The germline V gene encodes CDR1 SGHDN and CDR2 FVKESK.

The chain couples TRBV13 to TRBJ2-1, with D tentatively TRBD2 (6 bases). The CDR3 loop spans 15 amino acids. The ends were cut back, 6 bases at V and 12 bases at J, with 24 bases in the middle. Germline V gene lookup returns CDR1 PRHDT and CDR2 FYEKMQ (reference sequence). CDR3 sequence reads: CASRGSGGGDGRQFF. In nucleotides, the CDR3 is TGTGCCAGCAGGGGTAGCGGTGGTGGGGATGGTCGGCAGTTCTTC.

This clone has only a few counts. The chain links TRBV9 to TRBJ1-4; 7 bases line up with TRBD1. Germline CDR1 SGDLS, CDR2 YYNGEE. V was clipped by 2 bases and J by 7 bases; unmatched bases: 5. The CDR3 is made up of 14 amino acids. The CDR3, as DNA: TGTGCCAGCAGCGTTACAGGGGTGGGTGAAAAACTGTTTTTT. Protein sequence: CASSVTGVGEKLFF.

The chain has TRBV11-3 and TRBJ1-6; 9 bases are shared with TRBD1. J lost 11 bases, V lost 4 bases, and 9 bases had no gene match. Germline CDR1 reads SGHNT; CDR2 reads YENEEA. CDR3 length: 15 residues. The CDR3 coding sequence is TGTGCCAGCAGCTCCCGTGACAGGGGGTTGCCACCCCTCCACTTT. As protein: CASSSRDRGLPPLHF. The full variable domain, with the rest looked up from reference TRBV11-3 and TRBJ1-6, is EAGVVQSPRYKIIEKKQPVAFWCNPISGHNTLYWYLQNLGQGPELLIRYENEEAVDDSQLPKDRFSAERLKGVDSTLKIQPAELGDSAVYLCASSSRDRGLPPLHFGNGTRLTVT.

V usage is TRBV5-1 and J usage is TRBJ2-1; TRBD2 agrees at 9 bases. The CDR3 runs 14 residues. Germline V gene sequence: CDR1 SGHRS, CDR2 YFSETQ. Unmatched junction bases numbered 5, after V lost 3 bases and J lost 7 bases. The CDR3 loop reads CASSSGLAANEQFF. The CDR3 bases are TGCGCCAGCAGCTCGGGACTAGCAGCGAATGAGCAGTTCTTC. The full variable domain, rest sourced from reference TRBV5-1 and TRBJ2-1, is KAGVTQTPRYLIKTRGQQVTLSCSPISGHRSVSWYQQTPGQGLQFLFEYFSETQRNKGNFPGRFSGRQFSNSRSEMNVSTLELGDSALYLCASSSGLAANEQFFGPGTRLTVL.

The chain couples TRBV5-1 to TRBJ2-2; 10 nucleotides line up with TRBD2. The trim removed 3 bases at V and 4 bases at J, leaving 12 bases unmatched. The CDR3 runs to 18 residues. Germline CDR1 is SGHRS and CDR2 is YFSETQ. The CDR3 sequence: CASSYLLAGVTGTGELFF. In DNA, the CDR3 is TGCGCCAGCAGCTACCTCCTAGCGGGAGTCACCGGCACCGGGGAGCTGTTTTTT.

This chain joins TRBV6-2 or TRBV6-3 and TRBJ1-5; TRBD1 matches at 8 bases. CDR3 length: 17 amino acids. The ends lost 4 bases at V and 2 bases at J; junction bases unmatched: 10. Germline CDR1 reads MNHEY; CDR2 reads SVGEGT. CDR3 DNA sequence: TGTGCCAGCAGTTCGTGGCAGGGGGCTGGAGGCAATCAGCCCCAGCATTTT. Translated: CASSSWQGAGGNQPQHF.

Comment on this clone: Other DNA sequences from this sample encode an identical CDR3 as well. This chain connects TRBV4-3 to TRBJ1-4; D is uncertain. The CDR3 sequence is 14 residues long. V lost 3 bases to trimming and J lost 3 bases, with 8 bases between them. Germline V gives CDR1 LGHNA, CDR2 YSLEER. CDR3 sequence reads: CASSHGGSNEKLFF. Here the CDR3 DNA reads TGCGCCAGCAGCCACGGAGGGTCTAATGAAAAACTGTTTTTT.

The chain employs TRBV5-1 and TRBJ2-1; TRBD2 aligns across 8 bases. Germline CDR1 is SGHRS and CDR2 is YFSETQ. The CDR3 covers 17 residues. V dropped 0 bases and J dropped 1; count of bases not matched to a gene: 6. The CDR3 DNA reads TGCGCCAGCAGCTTGGTTTCAGTAGCGGGATCCTACAATGAGCAGTTCTTC. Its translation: CASSLVSVAGSYNEQFF. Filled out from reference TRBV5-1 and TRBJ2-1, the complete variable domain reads KAGVTQTPRYLIKTRGQQVTLSCSPISGHRSVSWYQQTPGQGLQFLFEYFSETQRNKGNFPGRFSGRQFSNSRSEMNVSTLELGDSALYLCASSLVSVAGSYNEQFFGPGTRLTVL.

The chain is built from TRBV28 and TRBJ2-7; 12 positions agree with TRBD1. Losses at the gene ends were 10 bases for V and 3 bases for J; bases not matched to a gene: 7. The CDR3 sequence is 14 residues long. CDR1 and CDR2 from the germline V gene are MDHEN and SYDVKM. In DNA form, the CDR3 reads TGTGCCACCAAGGGACAGGGGGCCCTCTACGAGCAGTACTTC. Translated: CATKGQGALYEQYF.

The CDR3 spells CASAQGRAYEQYF. The CDR3 nucleotides are TGTGCCAGCGCCCAGGGCAGAGCCTACGAGCAGTACTTC. The rearrangement uses TRBV7-3 and TRBJ2-7; a possible D gene is TRBD1 (5 bases). The CDR3 has 13 amino acids. Deletions cut 8 bases from V and 2 bases from J, with 13 bases between. Germline CDR1 reads SGHTA; CDR2 reads FQGTGA. Full variable domain (outside the CDR3, taken from reference TRBV7-3 and TRBJ2-7): GAGVSQTPSNKVTEKGKYVELRCDPISGHTALYWYRQSLGQGPEFLIYFQGTGAADDSGLPNDRFFAVRPEGSVSTLKIQRTERGDSAVYLCASAQGRAYEQYFGPGTRLTVT.

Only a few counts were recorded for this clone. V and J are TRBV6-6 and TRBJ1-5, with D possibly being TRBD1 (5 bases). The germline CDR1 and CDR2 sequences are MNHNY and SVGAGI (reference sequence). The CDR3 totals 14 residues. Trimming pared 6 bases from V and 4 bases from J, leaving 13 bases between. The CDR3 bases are TGTGCCAGCAGGCCGCGGGGGAGTAATCAGCCCCAGCATTTT. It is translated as CASRPRGSNQPQHF.

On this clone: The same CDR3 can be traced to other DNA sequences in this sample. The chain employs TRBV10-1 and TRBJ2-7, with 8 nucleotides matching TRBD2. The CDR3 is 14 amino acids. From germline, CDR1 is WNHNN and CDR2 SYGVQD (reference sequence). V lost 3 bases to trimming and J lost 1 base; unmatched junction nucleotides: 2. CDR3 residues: CASSEAGESYEQYF. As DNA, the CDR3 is TGCGCCAGCAGTGAAGCGGGAGAATCCTACGAGCAGTACTTC.

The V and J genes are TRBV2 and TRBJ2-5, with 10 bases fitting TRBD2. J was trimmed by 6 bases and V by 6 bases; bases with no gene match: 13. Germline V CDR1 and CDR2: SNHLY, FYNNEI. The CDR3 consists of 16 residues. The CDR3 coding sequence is TGTGCCAGCAGCCCCTCCTCTAGCGGGAGACGACAGACCCAGTACTTC. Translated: CASSPSSSGRRQTQYF.

The CDR3 DNA reads TGTGCCAGCAGTTTCCGGGACAGGGCTTCCTACGAGCAGTACTTC. Protein product: CASSFRDRASYEQYF. This chain links TRBV28 with TRBJ2-7; 9 nucleotides match TRBD1. This CDR3 has 15 amino acids. Trimming cost V 3 bases and J 1 base; bases outside gene matches: 4. Germline V gene data show CDR1 as MDHEN and CDR2 as SYDVKM.

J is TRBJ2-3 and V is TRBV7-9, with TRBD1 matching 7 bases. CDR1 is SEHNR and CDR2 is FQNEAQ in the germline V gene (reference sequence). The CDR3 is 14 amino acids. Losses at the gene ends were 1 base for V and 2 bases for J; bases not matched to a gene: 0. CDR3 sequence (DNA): TGTGCCAGCAGCTTAGAGGGGGCCACAGATACGCAGTATTTT. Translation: CASSLEGATDTQYF.

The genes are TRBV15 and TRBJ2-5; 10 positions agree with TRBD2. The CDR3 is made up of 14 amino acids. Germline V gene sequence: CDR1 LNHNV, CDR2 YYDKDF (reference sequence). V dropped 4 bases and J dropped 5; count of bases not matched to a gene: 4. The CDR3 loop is CATSKEREGETQYF. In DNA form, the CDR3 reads TGTGCCACCAGCAAGGAGCGGGAGGGCGAGACCCAGTACTTC.

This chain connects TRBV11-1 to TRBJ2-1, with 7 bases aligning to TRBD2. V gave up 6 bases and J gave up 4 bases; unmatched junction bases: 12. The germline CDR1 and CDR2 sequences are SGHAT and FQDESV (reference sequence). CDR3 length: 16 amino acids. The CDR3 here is CASSSTSVAAYNEQFF. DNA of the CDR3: TGTGCCAGCAGTTCTACTAGCGTCGCGGCTTACAATGAGCAGTTCTTC.

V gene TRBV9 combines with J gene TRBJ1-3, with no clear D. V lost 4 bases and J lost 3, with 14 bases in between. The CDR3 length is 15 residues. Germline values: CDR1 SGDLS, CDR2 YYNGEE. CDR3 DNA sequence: TGTGCCAGCAGCTCAGCCGGGGTACGTGGAAACACCATATATTTT. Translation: CASSSAGVRGNTIYF.

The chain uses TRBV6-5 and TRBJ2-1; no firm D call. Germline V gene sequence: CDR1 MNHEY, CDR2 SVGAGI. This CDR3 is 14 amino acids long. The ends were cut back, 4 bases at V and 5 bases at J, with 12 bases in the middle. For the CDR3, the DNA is TGTGCCAGCAGTTCGTGGAACTATAACAATGAGCAGTTCTTC. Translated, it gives CASSSWNYNNEQFF.

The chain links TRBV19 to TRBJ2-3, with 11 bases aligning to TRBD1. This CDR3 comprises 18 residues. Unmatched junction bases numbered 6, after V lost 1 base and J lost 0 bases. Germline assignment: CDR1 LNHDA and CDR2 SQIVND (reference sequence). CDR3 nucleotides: TGTGCCAGTAGTATAGCGAGGACAGGGGGCTATAGCACAGATACGCAGTATTTT. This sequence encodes CASSIARTGGYSTDTQYF.

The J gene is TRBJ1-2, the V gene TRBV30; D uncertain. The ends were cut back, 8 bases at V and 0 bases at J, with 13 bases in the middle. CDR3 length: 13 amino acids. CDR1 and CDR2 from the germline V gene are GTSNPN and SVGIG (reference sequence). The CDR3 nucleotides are TGTGCCAGCCAGGACGGGACTAACTATGGCTACACCTTC. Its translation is CASQDGTNYGYTF.

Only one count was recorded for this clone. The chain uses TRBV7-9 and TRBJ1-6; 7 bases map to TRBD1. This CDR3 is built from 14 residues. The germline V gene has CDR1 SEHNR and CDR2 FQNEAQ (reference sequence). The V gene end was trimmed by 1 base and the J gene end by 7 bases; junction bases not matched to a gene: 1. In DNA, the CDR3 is TGTGCCAGCAGCTTAGAGACAGGGAATTCACCCCTCCACTTT. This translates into CASSLETGNSPLHF.

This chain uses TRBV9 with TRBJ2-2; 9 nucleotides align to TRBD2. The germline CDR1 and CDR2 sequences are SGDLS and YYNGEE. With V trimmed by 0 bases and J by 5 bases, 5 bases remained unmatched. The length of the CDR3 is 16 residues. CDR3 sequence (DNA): TGTGCCAGCAGCGTAGAGGGTAGCGGGAGTACCGGGGAGCTGTTTTTT. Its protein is CASSVEGSGSTGELFF.

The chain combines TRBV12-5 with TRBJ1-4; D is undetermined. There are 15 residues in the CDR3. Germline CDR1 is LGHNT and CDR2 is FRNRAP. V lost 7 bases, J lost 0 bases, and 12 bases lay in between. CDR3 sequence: CASVGGRATNEKLFF. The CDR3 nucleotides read TGTGCTAGTGTCGGTGGTCGGGCAACTAATGAAAAACTGTTTTTT.